What follows describes a single T cell receptor (beta chain). In germline, CDR1 is SGHRS, CDR2 YFSETQ. The CDR3 consists of 16 residues. J was trimmed by 4 bases and V by 4 bases; bases with no gene match: 10. The sample originates from a study of T cell responses to AZD1222 COVID-19 vaccine. Assay used: immunoSEQ multiplex PCR; TCRdb lists only in-frame clones, some missing. The sample yields about 86,000 clones, roughly nine tenths seen once. Sequences were derived from peripheral blood, sampled 28 days after the second AZD1222 dose. This rearrangement joins TRBV5-1 to TRBJ2-3; 9 bases fit TRBD2. The receptor was isolated from an adult who received the AZD1222 COVID-19 vaccine. The CDR3 loop reads CASSLAGGRGADTQYF. DNA of the CDR3: TGCGCCAGCAGCCTCGCGGGGGGGCGAGGAGCAGATACGCAGTATTTT.